Listed below are T cell receptor beta chains from one sample, sequenced in a study of blood T cell repertoires in COVID-19. Profiled with immunoSEQ multiplex PCR; TCRdb holds only in-frame clones, not every one. The top ten hold about 2.4% of the sample, which has under 350,000 clones, roughly 90% seen once. Sequencing used PBMCs or T cells enriched from blood (not recorded which). The receptors here all came from a man aged 55 to 70 who had recovered from COVID-19. CDR3s include the opening cysteine and the closing phenylalanine or tryptophan. A D gene is named only where the DNA matches it firmly. A clone size is listed for some rows: how often the clone was seen (once, few, many), or a class if it is expanded.

v_call,j_call,d_call,clone_size,cdr3_nt,cdr3_aa
TRBV12-3/TRBV12-4,TRBJ2-7,TRBD2,NA,TGTGCCAGCGCGGTAGCGGGGCCGTACGAGCAGTACTTC,CASAVAGPYEQYF
TRBV5-1,TRBJ2-1,TRBD1,NA,TGCGCCAGTAGCTTGGAGGGGACAGGTGTTAGGAGCTCCTACAATGAGCAGTTCTTC,CASSLEGTGVRSSYNEQFF
TRBV2,TRBJ1-1,NA,NA,TGTGCCAGGACCCGAACCGGGAGGGTCAACACTGAAGCTTTCTTT,CARTRTGRVNTEAFF
TRBV2,TRBJ2-7,NA,NA,TGTGCCAGCAGCGGGGGACTGTCCTACGAGCAGTACTTC,CASSGGLSYEQYF
TRBV7-9,TRBJ2-7,TRBD2,NA,TGTGCCAGCAGCCTCCCGCGGACTAGCGGGGACGAGCAGTACTTC,CASSLPRTSGDEQYF
TRBV14,TRBJ1-1,NA,NA,TGTGCCAGCAGCCACGAACTAGGACAGATAAACACTGAAGCTTTCTTT,CASSHELGQINTEAFF
TRBV15,TRBJ2-5,NA,NA,TGTGCCACCAGCAGAGATCTTACAGGAGAGACCCAGTACTTC,CATSRDLTGETQYF
TRBV24-1,TRBJ2-2,NA,NA,TGTGCCACTGGCGAGGTATTCGGGGAGCTGTTTTTT,CATGEVFGELFF
TRBV9,TRBJ2-5,TRBD2,NA,TGTGCCAGCAGTGCCGCTGCGGGGGGCAAGGAGACCCAGTACTTC,CASSAAAGGKETQYF
TRBV6-5,TRBJ1-6,NA,NA,TGTGCCAGCAGCCAACTGGAGGGGAAAATTTCACCCCTCCACTTT,CASSQLEGKISPLHF
TRBV7-2,TRBJ2-2,TRBD1,NA,TGTGCCAGCAGCCCCCGGACAGGAACCAACACCGGGGAGCTGTTTTTT,CASSPRTGTNTGELFF
TRBV6-5,TRBJ1-5,NA,NA,TGTGCCAGCAATACCAGGGGAACGAATCAGCCCCAGCATTTT,CASNTRGTNQPQHF
TRBV11-2,TRBJ1-3,NA,NA,TGTGCCAGCAGCTTAGTTCTATATGGGACATCCGGAGGAAACACCATATATTTT,CASSLVLYGTSGGNTIYF
TRBV19,TRBJ2-2,TRBD2,NA,TGTGCCAGTAGTGCTCCCGGGACTAGCGCCGGGGAGCTGTTTTTT,CASSAPGTSAGELFF
TRBV5-4,TRBJ1-6,NA,NA,TGTGCCAGCAGCTCGGATAATGCAGGGTTAGGGAATTCACCCCTCCACTTT,CASSSDNAGLGNSPLHF
TRBV10-3,TRBJ2-7,NA,NA,TGTGCCATCAGTGAGATGAGTGTTAGTCTAGGCGGAGGGAACGAGCAGTACTTC,CAISEMSVSLGGGNEQYF
TRBV21-1,TRBJ1-2,NA,NA,TGTGCCAGCAGCAAAGGGGGCCCCACAGGGGGATATGGCTACACCTTC,CASSKGGPTGGYGYTF
TRBV7-9,TRBJ2-1,NA,NA,TGTGCCAGCAGCTTAGAGCTCGGGTTCGTTGGAGCCTACAATGAGCAGTTCTTC,CASSLELGFVGAYNEQFF
TRBV9,TRBJ1-1,NA,NA,TGTGCCAGCAGCGCCACGGGGTCGGGGAACACTGAAGCTTTCTTT,CASSATGSGNTEAFF
TRBV30,TRBJ1-3,NA,NA,TGTGCCTGGAGCCCCGGCGGCGGTGGAAACACCATATATTTT,CAWSPGGGGNTIYF
TRBV10-3,TRBJ2-7,NA,NA,TGTGCCATCAGTGACAAGACTAAATATTACGAGCAGTACTTC,CAISDKTKYYEQYF
TRBV25-1,TRBJ2-7,TRBD1,NA,TGTGCCAGCAGTGAACTTCAGGACAGGGGGCGCGAGCAGTACTTC,CASSELQDRGREQYF
TRBV4-1,TRBJ2-1,NA,NA,TGCGCCAGCAGCCAAGACGAGGCATCATACAATGAGCAGTTCTTC,CASSQDEASYNEQFF
TRBV6-5,TRBJ1-2,NA,NA,TGTGCCAGCCGCGGGGAGAGGCACTATGGCTACACCTTC,CASRGERHYGYTF
TRBV7-2,TRBJ2-7,TRBD2,NA,TGTGCCAGCAGACTAGCGGGGGGGATCGAGCAGTACTTC,CASRLAGGIEQYF
TRBV4-1,TRBJ1-1,NA,once,TGCGCCAGCAGCCAGAGGGGGTCTGCCATGAACACTGAAGCTTTCTTT,CASSQRGSAMNTEAFF
TRBV9,TRBJ2-2,TRBD1,once,TGTGCCAGCAGCGTAGGACAGGGTGGGACCGGGGAGCTGTTTTTT,CASSVGQGGTGELFF
TRBV5-1,TRBJ2-7,NA,NA,TGCGCCAGCAGCCTCAGGACAGAGCGCTCCTACGAGCAGTACTTC,CASSLRTERSYEQYF
TRBV4-2,TRBJ1-4,NA,NA,TGTGCCAGCAGCCCCTCACAGGGCGCGAAAGTTGCAACTAATGAAAAACTGTTTTTT,CASSPSQGAKVATNEKLFF
TRBV4-2,TRBJ1-2,TRBD1,NA,TGTGCCAGCAGCCAAGAACAGGGGAGGAATGGCTACACCTTC,CASSQEQGRNGYTF
TRBV29-1,TRBJ2-3,NA,few,TGCAGCGGAGGAGGATGGGTCCCCAGGAGGGAGCCAGATACGCAGTATTTT,CSGGGWVPRREPDTQYF
TRBV7-6,TRBJ2-7,TRBD2,NA,TGTGCCAGCAGCTTAGGCGGGACTAGCGGCTACGAGCAGTACTTC,CASSLGGTSGYEQYF
TRBV7-8,TRBJ2-1,TRBD2,many,TGTGCCAGCAGCTTTGTCCCGGGGACTAGCGGGAGCTCCTACAATGAGCAGTTCTTC,CASSFVPGTSGSSYNEQFF
TRBV6-1,TRBJ2-7,TRBD1,NA,TGTGCCAGCAGTGAAGCGGGGACAGGGCCCTACGAGCAGTACTTC,CASSEAGTGPYEQYF